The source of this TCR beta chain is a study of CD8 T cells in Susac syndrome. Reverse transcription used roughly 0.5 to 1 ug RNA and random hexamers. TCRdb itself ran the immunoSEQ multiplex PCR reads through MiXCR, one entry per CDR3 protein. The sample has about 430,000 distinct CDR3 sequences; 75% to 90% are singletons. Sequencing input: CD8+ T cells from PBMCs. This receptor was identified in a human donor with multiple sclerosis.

The CDR3 protein is CASSLIQDASYEQYF. The CDR3 bases are TGTGCCAGCAGCTTGATCCAGGACGCGTCCTACGAGCAGTACTTC. V is TRBV5-4 and J is TRBJ2-7; D is ambiguous. The V gene lost 1 base and the J gene lost 1 base, with 12 bases spanning the gap. The CDR3 has 15 residues. CDR1 SGHNT and CDR2 YYREEE come from the germline V gene (reference sequence).